The 13 T cell receptor beta chains presented below share a single source sample, sequenced in a study of T cell clones after liver transplantation. Clones were sequenced by immunoSEQ multiplex PCR, and TCRdb holds only the in-frame ones, with some missing. The data contain about 20,000 clones, around 93% of them singletons. This specimen was CD8+ T cells from blood, taken less than 28 months after liver transplant. Receptors originate from a human patient who received a liver transplant. The graft donor may have contributed some T cells.

DNA of the CDR3: TGTGCCAGCAGCTTAAGGCAAAGCGAGCAGTTCTTC. It yields the protein CASSLRQSEQFF. The J gene is TRBJ2-1, the V gene TRBV7-6; D is undetermined. V lost 2 bases and J lost 10, with 9 bases in between. CDR1 SGHVS and CDR2 FNYEAQ come from the germline V gene. This CDR3 spans 12 amino acids. Complete variable domain (other parts from reference TRBV7-6 and TRBJ2-1): GAGVSQSPRYKVTKRGQDVALRCDPISGHVSLYWYRQALGQGPEFLTYFNYEAQQDKSGLPNDRFSAERPEGSISTLTIQRTEQRDSAMYRCASSLRQSEQFFGPGTRLTVL.

The chain combines TRBV27 with TRBJ2-3; D unclear. The germline CDR1 and CDR2 sequences are MNHEY and SMNVEV (reference sequence). CDR3 size: 15 residues. V was trimmed by 6 bases and J by 4 bases, leaving 17 bases between them. CDR3 in amino acids: CASSLRGLKADTQYF. The CDR3 region has the DNA TGTGCCAGCAGCTTACGAGGATTGAAAGCAGATACGCAGTATTTT.

This sequence joins TRBV28 and TRBJ1-5; D is perhaps TRBD1 (6 bases). V gave up 10 bases and J gave up 1 base, with 23 bases separating them. Germline CDR1 MDHEN, CDR2 SYDVKM. This CDR3 is 17 amino acids long. The CDR3 DNA is TGTGCCACCTCTAGGTGGCCACAGGGTGGCAGCAATCAGCCCCAGCATTTT. This translates into CATSRWPQGGSNQPQHF.

The gene calls are TRBV27 and TRBJ2-7; TRBD1 is a possible D gene (6 bases). The CDR3 extends over 17 amino acids. Germline V gives CDR1 MNHEY, CDR2 SMNVEV (reference sequence). Trimming cost V 5 bases and J 2 bases, with 22 bases left between them. The CDR3 reads CASSTDPFGQNTYEQYF. The DNA for the CDR3 is TGTGCCAGCAGTACGGACCCCTTTGGACAGAATACCTACGAGCAGTACTTC.

The gene calls are TRBV30 and TRBJ2-1; 7 bases are a match to TRBD1. V shed 8 bases and J 3 bases; nucleotides not matched to a gene: 1. Germline V CDR1 and CDR2: GTSNPN, SVGIG (reference sequence). CDR3 length equals 11 residues. The CDR3 here is CAGTVYNEQFF. Here the CDR3 DNA reads TGTGCCGGGACAGTCTACAATGAGCAGTTCTTC.

This clone was recorded only once. V and J are TRBV9 and TRBJ1-1; a weak D match, TRBD1 (5 bases). V lost 5 bases and J lost 0, with 14 bases in between. The CDR3 sequence is 15 residues long. CDR1 and CDR2 from the germline V gene are SGDLS and YYNGEE. CDR3: CASSHRGGLNTEAFF. CDR3 nucleotides: TGTGCCAGCAGTCATAGGGGAGGGTTGAACACTGAAGCTTTCTTT.

This chain uses TRBV10-2 with TRBJ1-1; no clear D gene. The CDR3 length is 13 residues. V was pared by 6 bases and J by 1 base, with 9 bases between. Germline V gene sequence: CDR1 WSHSY, CDR2 SAAADI. CDR3 in DNA: TGCGCCAGCAGCACGAACTGGAACACTGAAGCTTTCTTT. Protein product: CASSTNWNTEAFF.

A remark on this clone: At the DNA level, this CDR3 is encoded by other sequences in the same sample as well. The chain combines TRBV27 with TRBJ2-5; no clear D. Germline V gene sequence: CDR1 MNHEY, CDR2 SMNVEV (reference sequence). CDR3 size: 11 residues. V lost 3 bases to trimming and J lost 4 bases, with 3 bases between them. The CDR3 loop is CASSLGETQYF. CDR3 DNA sequence: TGTGCCAGCAGTTTGGGAGAGACCCAGTACTTC.

The chain joins TRBV30 to TRBJ1-2; the D gene is possibly TRBD1 (6 bases). V lost 4 bases and J lost 4, with 13 bases in between. Germline assignment: CDR1 GTSNPN and CDR2 SVGIG (reference sequence). The CDR3 spans 13 residues. The CDR3 loop reads CAWTLDRSYGYTF. In nucleotides, the CDR3 is TGTGCCTGGACCCTTGACAGGTCCTATGGCTACACCTTC. Based on the CDR3 plus reference TRBV30 and TRBJ1-2, the full variable domain is SQTIHQWPATLVQPVGSPLSLECTVEGTSNPNLYWYRQAAGRGLQLLFYSVGIGQISSEVPQNLSASRPQDRQFILSSKKLLLSDSGFYLCAWTLDRSYGYTFGSGTRLTVV.

CDR3 residues: CASSDILAGGPFEQYF. The CDR3 nucleotides read TGTGCCAGCAGTGATATCCTCGCGGGAGGGCCCTTCGAGCAGTACTTC. The chain is built from TRBV2 and TRBJ2-7; 9 bases match TRBD2. CDR1 SNHLY and CDR2 FYNNEI come from the germline V gene. The V and J ends lost 3 bases and 6 bases, in that order; junction bases with no gene match: 12. This CDR3 has 16 residues.

The J gene is TRBJ1-2, the V gene TRBV9; tentatively, D is TRBD1 (5 bases). Per germline, CDR1 SGDLS and CDR2 YYNGEE. Trimming took 2 bases from V and 4 from J, leaving 15 bases between them. The CDR3 totals 15 residues. CDR3 DNA: TGTGCCAGCAGCGTGGGCGGGGGGACCATCTATGGCTACACCTTC. It is translated as CASSVGGGTIYGYTF.

The chain employs TRBV11-2 and TRBJ2-7; 11 nucleotides line up with TRBD2. The ends lost 5 bases at V and 0 bases at J; junction bases unmatched: 6. The CDR3 sequence is 16 residues long. Germline values: CDR1 SGHAT, CDR2 FQNNGV. CDR3 DNA sequence: TGTGCCAGCAGCCCGAGGACTAGCGGGTACTCCTACGAGCAGTACTTC. This encodes CASSPRTSGYSYEQYF.

The rearrangement links TRBV9 to TRBJ2-1; 7 bases line up with TRBD2. V trimming: 1 base; J trimming: 4 bases; junction bases outside the gene matches: 2. The CDR3 extends over 14 amino acids. Germline values: CDR1 SGDLS, CDR2 YYNGEE. Here the CDR3 DNA reads TGTGCCAGCAGCGTAAGCGGGACTTACAATGAGCAGTTCTTC. Its protein product is CASSVSGTYNEQFF. The full variable domain, its missing parts supplied by reference TRBV9 and TRBJ2-1, is DSGVTQTPKHLITATGQRVTLRCSPRSGDLSVYWYQQSLDQGLQFLIQYYNGEERAKGNILERFSAQQFPDLHSELNLSSLELGDSALYFCASSVSGTYNEQFFGPGTRLTVL.